The clone carrying this T cell receptor (beta chain) was recorded a few times. Its antigen is unidentified. The record originates from a study of cytomegalovirus exposure and HLA in healthy donors. The germline gives CDR1 SNHLY, CDR2 FYNNEI. After removal of 6 bases from V and 5 bases from J, the junction contained 7 bases not matched to a gene. This CDR3 is built from 14 residues. PCR primers comprised 60 Vbeta and 13 Jbeta primers. Here immunoSEQ multiplex PCR was the method, and the copy in TCRdb shows in-frame clones only, minus some. The table has around 150,000 clones, approximately 62% seen once. Study-wide results and caveats: Earlier analysis yielded a pattern in which most TCR beta V segments were productive about 87% or about 30% of the time.

Whether this donor was CMV seropositive was not recorded. The source is a human donor in good health. Specimen: PBMCs. The J gene is TRBJ1-1, the V gene TRBV2, with TRBD1 matching over 9 bases. The CDR3 DNA reads TGTGCCAGCAGATTGGACAGGGGAGGAACTGAAGCTTTCTTT. This encodes CASRLDRGGTEAFF.